The following is a T cell receptor (beta chain) sequence with its context. Its antigen is undetermined. This entry is derived from a study of T cell responses to AZD1222 COVID-19 vaccine. Produced via immunoSEQ multiplex PCR; TCRdb's table is partial and in-frame only. There are some 180,000 clones in the sample; 90% to 95% occur only once, and under 1.1% lies in the top ten. General study findings and limits: Baseline antibody screening turned up just a handful of seropositive AZD1222 recipients. Two AZD1222 administrations were followed by greater Spike-specific TCR breadth and depth. The donor cohort was predominantly white British with a female majority, and clonal diversity may have been underestimated. Sampled repertoires all dated from after the peak T cell response.

Sequenced here: peripheral blood, sampled 28 days after the second dose of the MenACWY control vaccine. The clonotype was recovered from an adult who received the MenACWY meningococcal vaccine as a control.

The CDR3 loop is CASSPGTVSYEQYF. The CDR3 DNA reads TGTGCCAGCAGCCCTGGGACTGTCTCCTACGAGCAGTACTTC. The genes are TRBV11-2 and TRBJ2-7; D might be TRBD2 (6 bases). V lost 5 bases to trimming and J lost 0 bases, with 11 bases between them. This CDR3 comprises 14 residues. Germline-derived CDR1 and CDR2 are SGHAT and FQNNGV.